This T cell receptor (beta chain) was captured in a study of blood T cells in healthy people across ages (dated by TCRdb to 2014 to 2015). Notes on the research overall: In model experiments, template switching captured roughly one uniquely barcoded TCR beta cDNA molecule for every two T cells. Four age groups were formed from the donors: young (average approximately 17 years), middle-aged (approximately 40), aged (over 55) and long-lived (about 75). Using deep sequencing normalized with unique cDNA molecular identifiers, the study measured how TCR beta repertoire diversity changes with age. To avoid experimental bias, donors of different ages were randomly spread across the sequencing lanes. For two donors (one aged 18 to 30 and one aged 80 or older), the study analyzed two additional independent replicas of 1 million unique cDNA reads from the same blood draw.

Library creation used 5' RACE. The second PCR ran for about 6 to 11 cycles and used a J-beta primer mix along with a sample-barcoded 5' primer. Each TCR beta cDNA molecule received a unique molecular identifier from a template-switch 5' adaptor carrying 12 random nucleotides. Each sample yielded at least 3 million CDR3-containing paired-end reads. First-strand cDNA synthesis was performed from all RNA using the Mint cDNA synthesis kit, with priming by a TRBC-specific oligonucleotide. Following uracil-DNA glycosylase treatment, all cDNA underwent a first 18-cycle PCR with the universal primers M1SS and BC2_uni_R. In the authors' own workflow: For normalization, 1 million high-quality reads, each with a distinct molecular identifier, were randomly selected from each sample. Instead of being binned into consensus sequences, reads that shared molecular identifiers were thrown out. CDR3 identification, clonotype clustering and error correction used MiTCR with a Q25 quality threshold and the strictest error-elimination algorithm. A nonparametric unseen species model with Euler transformation was used to estimate a lower bound on total TCR beta diversity. TCRdb reprocessing: public reads trimmed at Q25 with fastp, clones called with MiXCR, in-frame beta chains kept. Each CDR3 protein appears once, grouped with its most common genes and DNA. The V and J calls reflect TCRdb's pipeline rather than the authors' work. Counted in this sample were around 1,800,000 distinct CDR3 sequences; around 42% of them appeared once. The ten largest clones take up more than 20% of the sample.

The paper's findings and limits, for the study overall: As age increased, observed TCR beta diversity per million T cells dropped in a roughly linear way, and a significant reduction was already evident by age 40. There was a strong correlation between observed TCR beta diversity and the percentage of naive T cells measured by flow cytometry. Compared with the aged group, the long-lived group had more naive CD4+ T cells, fewer expanded clones and increased TCR diversity, a pattern suggesting age selection. Estimates of total diversity based on one million sequenced T cells were regarded as lower bounds and as underestimates. Conclusive comparison of naive and antigen-experienced compartments was prevented by the profiling of bulk unsorted PBMCs. Donor CMV infection status was unknown, potentially confounding age-related changes in expanded clonotypes.

V is pruned by 11 bases and J by 7 bases, leaving 15 bases of the junction without a gene match. CDR1 and CDR2 (ENHRY, SYGVKD) derive from the germline V gene. Reading from cysteine to phenylalanine, the CDR3 counts 14 amino acids. Solely the CDR3 DNA is kept, with 42 bases framed from the first base. Systemically healthy Caucasian individuals from Russia, 39 in total and aged about 6 to 90 years, were included as donors. Each donor gave around 9.9 milliliters of peripheral blood, collected into EDTA-treated Vacutainer tubes. PBMCs were isolated by Ficoll-Paque density-gradient centrifugation, with at least 7 million obtained per sample. Trizol reagent was used to extract total RNA from PBMCs, with at least 6 micrograms per sample. Naive CD45RAhigh/CD27high T cell percentages were measured by flow cytometry on a PBMC aliquot from every donor. Worth noting for this clonotype: Its target antigen remains unknown. Within one base of it there is no much larger clone, and no base qualities were kept.

The source material was blood. The TCR originated in a human donor in good health. The chain is encoded by TRBV10-3 joined to TRBJ2-5, with 8 middle bases fitting TRBD2. The CDR3 reads as follows: CASAGRGGLGTQYF. The nucleotide sequence reads as follows: TGTGCCTCTGCGGGACGGGGGGGTTTGGGGACCCAGTACTTC.